The rows below give T cell receptor beta chains drawn from one sample of a study of T cell repertoires in cytomegalovirus infection. Antigen specificity for these receptors is unknown. TCRdb itself ran the reads through MiXCR, one entry per CDR3 protein. The repertoire includes 90,000 to 110,000 distinct CDR3 sequences, around 28% of them detected once, and roughly 81% sits in the top ten. The input for sequencing was CD8+ T cells from cultured PBMCs, taken from culture after CMV antigen stimulation. These TCRs come from a human donor in good health (CMV status not recorded). Some clones in this sample may be carry-over from other donors' samples. Each CDR3 is given with its conserved first and last residue. A D gene is named only where the DNA matches it firmly. Clone size is shown for a subset of rows, as once, few, many or a class of expanded clone.

d_call,j_call,clone_size,v_call,cdr3_aa,cdr3_nt
-,TRBJ1-2,few,TRBV7-9,CASRGAGANYGYTF,TGTGCCAGCAGGGGGGCAGGGGCCAACTATGGCTACACCTTC
-,TRBJ2-3,few,TRBV10-3,CAISSPAEADTQYF,TGTGCCATCTCCAGCCCCGCGGAGGCAGATACGCAGTATTTT
-,TRBJ2-7,-,TRBV5-6,CASSLGGDTYEQYF,TGTGCCAGCAGCTTGGGAGGGGACACGTACGAGCAGTACTTC
-,TRBJ2-3,once,TRBV6-5,CASTQWGMGADTQYF,TGTGCCAGCACCCAGTGGGGGATGGGGGCAGATACGCAGTATTTT
-,TRBJ1-5,-,TRBV5-8,CASSSDGEDNQPQHF,TGTGCCAGCAGCTCCGACGGGGAGGACAATCAGCCCCAGCATTTT
-,TRBJ2-7,-,TRBV30,CAWSSTDYEQYF,TGTGCCTGGAGCAGCACCGATTACGAGCAGTACTTC
TRBD2,TRBJ2-3,-,TRBV27,CASSSIAGGTDTQYF,TGTGCCAGCAGTTCAATAGCCGGGGGGACAGATACGCAGTATTTT
-,TRBJ1-6,few,TRBV20-1,CSARDLNSNSPLHF,TGCAGTGCTAGAGACCTAAACAGTAATTCACCCCTCCACTTT
-,TRBJ2-2,-,TRBV7-2,CASSPERGAYTGELFF,TGTGCCAGCAGCCCCGAGAGGGGGGCGTACACCGGGGAGCTGTTTTTT
-,TRBJ2-1,few,TRBV12-3/TRBV12-4,CASSWGLSYNEQFF,TGTGCCAGCAGTTGGGGACTTTCCTACAATGAGCAGTTCTTC
-,TRBJ1-1,-,TRBV7-6,CASSFLGQSEAFF,TGTGCCAGCAGCTTCCTGGGACAATCTGAAGCTTTCTTT
TRBD1,TRBJ2-7,once,TRBV12-3/TRBV12-4,CASSYRGHPYEQYF,TGTGCCAGCAGTTACAGGGGGCATCCCTACGAGCAGTACTTC